One sample yielded the 11 T cell receptor beta chains listed below, sequenced in a study of beta chain features in type 1 diabetes. Expressed TCRB transcripts were sequenced after all isolated RNA was converted to cDNA. Here immunoSEQ multiplex PCR was the method, and the copy in TCRdb shows in-frame clones only, minus some. Of roughly 250,000 clones in the sample, 68% were seen once. Sequencing input: naive CD4+ T cells from blood. These receptors came from a man younger than 45 in good health.

The J gene is TRBJ2-3, the V gene TRBV18, with D unclear. CDR1 is KGHSH and CDR2 is LQKENI in the germline V gene. Trimming removed 7 bases at V and 5 bases at J, with 13 bases between. The CDR3 contains 13 residues. CDR3 in amino acids: CASFLRRGDTQYF. In DNA form, the CDR3 reads TGTGCCAGCTTCCTGAGACGTGGAGATACGCAGTATTTT.

The genes are TRBV4-1 and TRBJ2-5; 14 nucleotides line up with TRBD2. CDR1 and CDR2 from the germline V gene are MGHRA and YSYEKL. The CDR3 has 17 amino acids. The ends lost 4 bases at V and 5 bases at J; junction bases unmatched: 9. The CDR3 nucleotides read TGCGCCAGCAGCCCCCGACCGACTAGCGGGGGGGCCGAGACCCAGTACTTC. Translation gives CASSPRPTSGGAETQYF.

Remarks on this clone: Additional DNA sequences in this sample encode the identical CDR3. The rearrangement joins TRBV30 to TRBJ2-1, with TRBD2 matching 7 bases. The length of the CDR3 is 11 residues. In germline, CDR1 is GTSNPN, CDR2 SVGIG (reference sequence). J gave up 10 bases and V 0 bases, and 0 bases lay outside the gene matches. CDR3 in amino acids: CAWSVLAEQFF. The CDR3 nucleotides read TGTGCCTGGAGTGTACTAGCGGAGCAGTTCTTC.

This chain connects TRBV7-9 to TRBJ2-3, with 11 positions matching TRBD1. V shed 3 bases and J 6 bases; nucleotides not matched to a gene: 5. Germline V gene data show CDR1 as SEHNR and CDR2 as FQNEAQ (reference sequence). This CDR3 contains 15 residues. CDR3 bases: TGTGCCAGCAGCTTTCCGGGACAGGGGGTGGATACGCAGTATTTT. Translation: CASSFPGQGVDTQYF.

This clone has a handful of counts. At the DNA level, this CDR3 is encoded by other sequences in the same sample as well. The chain has TRBV30 and TRBJ1-5, with unresolved D. Germline loops: CDR1 GTSNPN, CDR2 SVGIG (reference sequence). The CDR3 extends over 13 amino acids. Trimming shortened V by 3 bases and J by 2 bases, and 8 bases separated the two germline ends. The CDR3 DNA sequence: TGTGCCTGGAGCGGAAAGGGCAATCAGCCCCAGCATTTT. Amino acid sequence: CAWSGKGNQPQHF. Variable domain in full (rest from reference TRBV30 and TRBJ1-5): SQTIHQWPATLVQPVGSPLSLECTVEGTSNPNLYWYRQAAGRGLQLLFYSVGIGQISSEVPQNLSASRPQDRQFILSSKKLLLSDSGFYLCAWSGKGNQPQHFGDGTRLSIL.

This rearrangement joins TRBV5-4 to TRBJ2-7; D is undetermined. CDR1 is SGHNT and CDR2 is YYREEE in the germline V gene (reference sequence). The CDR3 sequence is 16 residues long. V shed 4 bases and J shed 0 bases, with 17 bases lying between them. The CDR3 nucleotides are TGTGCCAGCAGCCAAGATTGGAGCCAAAGCTCCTACGAGCAGTACTTC. It is translated as CASSQDWSQSSYEQYF.

V is TRBV7-2 and J is TRBJ1-5; possible D gene TRBD1, 6 bases. Germline-derived CDR1 and CDR2 are SGHTA and FQGNSA. CDR3 length: 15 amino acids. V shed 5 bases and J shed 0 bases, with 11 bases lying between them. As DNA, the CDR3 is TGTGCCAGCAGCGCGAACAGGGCTAGCAATCAGCCCCAGCATTTT. Amino acids: CASSANRASNQPQHF.

J is TRBJ1-1 and V is TRBV30, with 7 bases fitting TRBD1. The trim removed 3 bases at V and 4 bases at J, leaving 20 bases unmatched. Per the germline V gene, CDR1 is GTSNPN and CDR2 is SVGIG (reference sequence). This CDR3 comprises 18 residues. CDR3 DNA sequence: TGTGCCTGGAGCGCCACTCGGGACAGTCCGAGGGGCCGCACTGAAGCTTTCTTT. This sequence encodes CAWSATRDSPRGRTEAFF.

The table lists this clone with a few counts. The chain combines TRBV5-4 with TRBJ2-5; 7 nucleotides match TRBD1. CDR1 and CDR2 from the germline V gene are SGHNT and YYREEE (reference sequence). V lost 10 bases and J lost 2; bases outside the gene matches: 11. This CDR3 has 14 residues. CDR3 sequence reads: CACARQGQQETQYF. In nucleotides, the CDR3 is TGTGCCTGCGCCAGACAGGGACAGCAAGAGACCCAGTACTTC.

With respect to this clone: A read error may produce the germline difference seen at one junction end. The CDR3 DNA sequence: TGTGCCAGCAGTAACTCGGGACAGCACTACGAGCAGTACTTC. Translating gives CASSNSGQHYEQYF. The chain links TRBV6-5 to TRBJ2-7; 7 positions agree with TRBD1. The CDR3 consists of 14 residues. Per germline, CDR1 MNHEY and CDR2 SVGAGI.

This CDR3 is CASSVDLTTYEQYF. In DNA, the CDR3 is TGTGCCAGCAGCGTAGATTTAACAACCTACGAGCAGTACTTC. This chain links TRBV9 with TRBJ2-7; D not certain. V was cut by 0 bases and J by 2 bases, with 9 bases left in between. Germline values: CDR1 SGDLS, CDR2 YYNGEE. The CDR3 sequence is 14 residues long.